The 31 T cell receptor beta chains below come from one sample, sequenced in a study of blood T cell repertoires in COVID-19. Repertoires were generated with immunoSEQ multiplex PCR, while TCRdb's copy carries only in-frame clones and drops some. The data contain 540,000 or so clones, approximately 88% of them seen just once; the ten biggest clones take up 7.5% to 9.5%. The sequencing input was peripheral blood. The receptors stem from a woman aged 45-65 years with COVID-19, enrolled during active disease.

This clone has a single count. This sequence joins TRBV7-8 and TRBJ2-7, with 7 bases lining up with TRBD1. Trimming removed 2 bases from V and 3 bases from J; junction bases left unmatched: 4. The CDR3 spans 14 residues. Germline V gives CDR1 SGHVS, CDR2 FQNEAQ. The DNA of the CDR3 is TGTGCCAGCAGCTTACGCCGGGACAGCTACGAGCAGTACTTC. This gives the protein CASSLRRDSYEQYF. The variable domain in full, completed from reference TRBV7-8 and TRBJ2-7, reads GAGVSQSPRYKVAKRGQDVALRCDPISGHVSLFWYQQALGQGPEFLTYFQNEAQLDKSGLPSDRFFAERPEGSVSTLKIQRTQQEDSAVYLCASSLRRDSYEQYFGPGTRLTVT.

The rearrangement uses TRBV5-6 and TRBJ2-7; D unclear. Germline assignment: CDR1 SGHDT and CDR2 YYEEEE. Trimming removed 1 base from V and 0 bases from J, with 14 bases in between. This CDR3 contains 16 residues. The CDR3 is CASSLMAGRSSYEQYF. CDR3 coding DNA: TGTGCCAGCAGCTTGATGGCTGGCAGGTCCTCCTACGAGCAGTACTTC.

The chain links TRBV18 to TRBJ2-7, with a weak D call TRBD1 (6 bases). The germline V and J ends were trimmed by 3 bases and 2 bases, with 8 bases remaining between them. There are 13 residues in the CDR3. Germline assignment: CDR1 KGHSH and CDR2 LQKENI. CDR3 in DNA: TGTGCCAGCTCACCCGGGACAACCTACGAGCAGTACTTC. Residues: CASSPGTTYEQYF.

The sample holds one count of this clone. This sequence joins TRBV9 and TRBJ1-2, with D unclear. Germline V gene lookup returns CDR1 SGDLS and CDR2 YYNGEE. The CDR3 runs to 14 residues. The V gene lost 3 bases and the J gene lost 1 base, with 10 bases spanning the gap. CDR3 sequence (DNA): TGTGCCAGCAGCGCGAGCGGGGTTAACTATGGCTACACCTTC. Protein product: CASSASGVNYGYTF.

This sequence joins TRBV7-8 and TRBJ1-6, with a weak D call TRBD1 (6 bases). The CDR3 spans 15 residues. The germline V gene encodes CDR1 SGHVS and CDR2 FQNEAQ. V was pared by 4 bases and J by 7 bases, with 14 bases between. The chain's CDR3 is CASSYRVLGNSPLHF. CDR3 in DNA: TGTGCCAGCAGCTACAGGGTTCTAGGAAATTCACCCCTCCACTTT.

The chain combines TRBV24-1 with TRBJ2-1; D is possibly TRBD2 (6 bases). This CDR3 region has 11 residues. The germline V gene encodes CDR1 KGHDR and CDR2 SFDVKD. Trimming shortened V by 10 bases and J by 4 bases, and 7 bases separated the two germline ends. In nucleotides, the CDR3 is TGTGCCACAGGGACTTACAATGAGCAGTTCTTC. It yields the protein CATGTYNEQFF.

The rearrangement uses TRBV5-1 and TRBJ1-2; D ambiguous. Germline CDR1 is SGHRS and CDR2 is YFSETQ. The V end was cut by 2 bases, the J end by 6 bases, with 11 bases between. The CDR3 totals 13 residues. The CDR3 reads CASSLGGFDGYTF. CDR3 DNA: TGCGCCAGCAGCTTAGGAGGGTTTGATGGCTACACCTTC. Full variable domain (outside the CDR3, taken from reference TRBV5-1 and TRBJ1-2): KAGVTQTPRYLIKTRGQQVTLSCSPISGHRSVSWYQQTPGQGLQFLFEYFSETQRNKGNFPGRFSGRQFSNSRSEMNVSTLELGDSALYLCASSLGGFDGYTFGSGTRLTVV.

The V gene is TRBV27, the J gene TRBJ1-5, with D possibly matching TRBD1 (5 bases). Trimming removed 3 bases from V and 5 bases from J, with 14 bases in between. CDR3 length: 15 amino acids. The V gene's germline CDR1 is MNHEY and CDR2 SMNVEV (reference sequence). The CDR3 coding sequence is TGTGCCAGCAGTTTGGGGCCTCCCGGCGATCAGCCCCAGCATTTT. Translating it yields CASSLGPPGDQPQHF.

The V call is TRBV6-5, the J call TRBJ2-3; D remains unclear. The CDR3 has 10 residues. V lost 6 bases and J 7 bases, leaving 5 bases between the germline ends. Germline V gene lookup returns CDR1 MNHEY and CDR2 SVGAGI. This chain's CDR3 is CASSVNTQYF. The DNA of the CDR3 is TGTGCCAGCAGCGTAAATACGCAGTATTTT.

The CDR3 DNA is TGTGCCAGCCATGCAGCCTACAATGAGCAGTTCTTC. It codes for CASHAAYNEQFF. This chain uses TRBV27 with TRBJ2-1; no firm D call. This CDR3 contains 12 residues. Trimming shortened V by 8 bases and J by 2 bases, and 7 bases separated the two germline ends. Germline V CDR1 and CDR2: MNHEY, SMNVEV (reference sequence).

The V and J genes are TRBV10-2 and TRBJ2-1; 9 nucleotides match TRBD1. After removal of 10 bases from V and 3 bases from J, the junction contained 4 bases not matched to a gene. The CDR3 length is 13 residues. CDR1 is WSHSY and CDR2 is SAAADI in the germline V gene. CDR3 amino acids: CATKGQGYNEQFF. CDR3 nucleotides: TGCGCCACCAAGGGACAGGGCTACAATGAGCAGTTCTTC.

This chain's CDR3 is CASSYRLRTGGEPSADTQYF. In nucleotides, the CDR3 is TGCGCCAGCAGCTATCGACTACGGACAGGGGGCGAACCTTCGGCAGATACGCAGTATTTT. The chain links TRBV5-1 to TRBJ2-3, with 11 bases identical to TRBD1. The CDR3 covers 20 residues. The germline V gene has CDR1 SGHRS and CDR2 YFSETQ. The J segment lost 4 bases and the V segment lost 3 bases, leaving 19 bases of the junction unmatched.

The V call is TRBV18, the J call TRBJ1-1; no definite D call. The CDR3 runs 14 residues. In germline, CDR1 is KGHSH, CDR2 LQKENI. V lost 6 bases and J 5 bases, leaving 16 bases between the germline ends. CDR3 loop: CASSPGVAGTEAFF. The CDR3 nucleotides are TGTGCCAGCTCCCCCGGGGTAGCCGGAACTGAAGCTTTCTTT.

This chain uses TRBV30 with TRBJ2-1; 9 bases are a match to TRBD2. The CDR3 covers 17 residues. Trimming took 0 bases from V and 4 from J; bases not matched to a gene: 10. Germline lookup yields CDR1 GTSNPN and CDR2 SVGIG (reference sequence). The CDR3 region is CAWSVRPFSGGYNEQFF. The DNA of the CDR3 is TGTGCCTGGAGTGTACGGCCCTTTAGCGGGGGATACAATGAGCAGTTCTTC.

This chain uses TRBV6-5 with TRBJ2-1; the match to TRBD2 covers 8 bases. The CDR3 length is 16 residues. Germline V gene lookup returns CDR1 MNHEY and CDR2 SVGAGI. Unmatched junction bases numbered 9, after V lost 0 bases and J lost 8 bases. In DNA, the CDR3 is TGTGCCAGCAGTTACTCGACTAACGGGGGGGATTATGAGCAGTTCTTC. As protein: CASSYSTNGGDYEQFF.

The CDR3 nucleotides are TGTGCCAGCAGTGAACAGGGGGTCGATGGCTACACCTTC. Its protein product is CASSEQGVDGYTF. This chain connects TRBV2 to TRBJ1-2, with 7 bases aligning to TRBD1. The V and J ends lost 2 bases and 6 bases, in that order; junction bases with no gene match: 3. The CDR3 is made up of 13 amino acids. Germline V CDR1 and CDR2: SNHLY, FYNNEI.

This clone has at least ten counts. The chain has TRBV3-1 (or the pseudogene TRBV3-2) and TRBJ1-6; 9 bases align to TRBD1. Germline assignment: CDR1 LGHDT and CDR2 YNNKEL (reference sequence). The CDR3 sequence is 17 residues long. Losses at the gene ends were 0 bases for V and 5 bases for J; bases not matched to a gene: 5. The CDR3 region is CASSQDSRTGDNSPLHF. CDR3 coding DNA: TGTGCCAGCAGCCAAGATTCGCGGACAGGGGATAATTCACCCCTCCACTTT.

V gene TRBV5-4 combines with J gene TRBJ1-1, with 8 bases that match TRBD1. Trimming removed 3 bases from V and 0 bases from J; junction bases left unmatched: 7. Germline V gene lookup returns CDR1 SGHNT and CDR2 YYREEE (reference sequence). This CDR3 region has 16 residues. CDR3 protein: CASSYDRGLMNTEAFF. DNA of the CDR3: TGTGCCAGCAGCTACGACAGGGGCTTAATGAACACTGAAGCTTTCTTT.

The rearrangement uses TRBV5-4 and TRBJ2-3; TRBD2 matches at 11 bases. Germline V gene lookup returns CDR1 SGHNT and CDR2 YYREEE (reference sequence). This CDR3 comprises 14 residues. After removal of 4 bases from V and 11 bases from J, the junction contained 9 bases not matched to a gene. DNA for the CDR3: TGTGCCAGCAGCAGAAGGCTAGCGGGGGGAGGGCAGTATTTT. Its protein is CASSRRLAGGGQYF.

The chain joins TRBV5-8 to TRBJ2-7; D perhaps matches TRBD2 (5 bases). Trimming took 1 base from V and 4 from J, leaving 9 bases between them. The CDR3 loop spans 13 amino acids. Germline loops: CDR1 SGHTS, CDR2 YDEGEE. The CDR3 is CASSLRGSYEQYF. Written as DNA, the CDR3 is TGTGCCAGCAGCTTGAGAGGGTCGTACGAGCAGTACTTC.

This sequence joins TRBV6-1 and TRBJ2-3; 10 bases map to TRBD2. The junction had 6 bases not matched to a gene; V was cut back by 5 bases and J by 4 bases. Germline assignment: CDR1 MNHNS and CDR2 SASEGT. The CDR3 is 15 amino acids. The CDR3, as DNA: TGTGCCAGCAGTCACTACACTAGCGGGGCAGATACGCAGTATTTT. Residues: CASSHYTSGADTQYF.

V is TRBV2 and J is TRBJ2-1; 9 bases are shared with TRBD1. The ends lost 6 bases at V and 0 bases at J; junction bases unmatched: 3. The CDR3 contains 15 residues. Germline CDR1 SNHLY, CDR2 FYNNEI. The CDR3 is CASSGDRVSYNEQFF. CDR3 nucleotide sequence: TGTGCCAGCAGCGGGGACAGGGTCTCCTACAATGAGCAGTTCTTC.

This rearrangement joins TRBV7-6 to TRBJ2-7; TRBD2 matches at 8 bases. This CDR3 comprises 16 residues. Germline lookup yields CDR1 SGHVS and CDR2 FNYEAQ. Trimming at V came to 0 bases and at J to 3 bases, leaving 7 bases not matched to a gene. CDR3 coding DNA: TGTGCCAGCAGCTTAGCGCAACGGGGGGGACTCTACGAGCAGTACTTC. Its protein is CASSLAQRGGLYEQYF.

This chain uses TRBV18 with TRBJ1-1; TRBD1 agrees at 7 bases. CDR1 is KGHSH and CDR2 is LQKENI in the germline V gene. The junction had 3 bases not matched to a gene; V was cut back by 1 base and J by 4 bases. CDR3 length equals 14 residues. The chain's CDR3 is CASSPLSGGTEAFF. The DNA for the CDR3 is TGTGCCAGCTCACCACTCTCAGGGGGCACTGAAGCTTTCTTT.

The chain employs TRBV7-6 and TRBJ1-1; 9 bases line up with TRBD1. This CDR3 is 14 amino acids long. Germline CDR1 reads SGHVS; CDR2 reads FNYEAQ. After removal of 4 bases from V and 7 bases from J, the junction contained 7 bases not matched to a gene. DNA for the CDR3: TGTGCCAGCAGCTGGGGGGACAGGGTGGTTGAAGCTTTCTTT. Its translation: CASSWGDRVVEAFF.

The chain is built from TRBV6-2 or TRBV6-3 and TRBJ1-3; 7 bases map to TRBD1. Germline V gene data show CDR1 as MNHEY and CDR2 as SVGEGT. V was pared by 5 bases and J by 0 bases, with 7 bases of the junction left unmatched. This CDR3 comprises 16 residues. The CDR3 DNA is TGTGCCAGCAGTACCACCAGGGGGACCTCTGGAAACACCATATATTTT. It translates to CASSTTRGTSGNTIYF.

This CDR3 reads CASSFGLAGGLNTQYF. CDR3 nucleotide sequence: TGTGCCAGCAGCTTCGGACTAGCGGGGGGCCTCAATACGCAGTATTTT. V and J are TRBV7-2 and TRBJ2-3; 14 positions agree with TRBD2. V was pared by 3 bases and J by 7 bases, with 6 bases of the junction left unmatched. This CDR3 is built from 16 residues. Germline V CDR1 and CDR2: SGHTA, FQGNSA.

This chain joins TRBV6-6 and TRBJ1-5; D ambiguous. V was trimmed by 6 bases and J by 0 bases, leaving 21 bases between them. Germline CDR1 reads MNHNY; CDR2 reads SVGAGI (reference sequence). This CDR3 is 18 amino acids long. The CDR3 coding sequence is TGTGCCAGCAGCCGATACGGGTTTATGGACTATAGCAATCAGCCCCAGCATTTT. It yields the protein CASSRYGFMDYSNQPQHF.

This clone was seen only once. In nucleotides, the CDR3 is TGTGCCAGCAGGGGGGGGTCTGGCTACACCTTC. Encoded protein: CASRGGSGYTF. This chain links TRBV2 with TRBJ1-2, with D tentatively TRBD1 (5 bases). The CDR3 runs to 11 residues. V lost 6 bases and J lost 7, with 9 bases in between. CDR1 and CDR2 (germline): SNHLY, FYNNEI.

This chain links TRBV19 with TRBJ2-4, with a tentative D call TRBD2 (5 bases). This CDR3 is 15 amino acids long. Looked up from germline, CDR1 is LNHDA and CDR2 is SQIVND (reference sequence). Trimming removed 5 bases from V and 2 bases from J, with 13 bases in between. The CDR3 coding sequence is TGTGCCAGTAGTCGGAGGACCTCGACCAAAAACATTCAGTACTTC. This sequence encodes CASSRRTSTKNIQYF.

The V gene is TRBV5-1, the J gene TRBJ2-6, with D possibly being TRBD2 (6 bases). CDR1 and CDR2 from the germline V gene are SGHRS and YFSETQ. The V gene lost 3 bases and the J gene lost 4 bases, with 14 bases spanning the gap. CDR3 length: 16 amino acids. In nucleotides, the CDR3 is TGCGCCAGCAGCTCGGGACGGGGGTCCGGGGCCAACGTCCTGACTTTC. Its translation is CASSSGRGSGANVLTF.